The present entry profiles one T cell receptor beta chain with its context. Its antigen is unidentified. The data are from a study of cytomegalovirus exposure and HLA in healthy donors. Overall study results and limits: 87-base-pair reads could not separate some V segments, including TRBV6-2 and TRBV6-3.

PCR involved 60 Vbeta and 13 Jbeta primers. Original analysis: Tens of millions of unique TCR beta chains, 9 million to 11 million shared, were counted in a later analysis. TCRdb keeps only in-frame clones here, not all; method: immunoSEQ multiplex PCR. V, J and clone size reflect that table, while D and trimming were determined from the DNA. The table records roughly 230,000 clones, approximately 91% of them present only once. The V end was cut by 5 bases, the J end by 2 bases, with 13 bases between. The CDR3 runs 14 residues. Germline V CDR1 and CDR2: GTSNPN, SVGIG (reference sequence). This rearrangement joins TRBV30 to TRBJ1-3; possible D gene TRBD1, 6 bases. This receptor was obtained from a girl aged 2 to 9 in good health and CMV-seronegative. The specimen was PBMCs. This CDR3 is CAWHPRGTGNTIYF. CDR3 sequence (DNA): TGTGCCTGGCATCCCAGGGGAACTGGAAACACCATATATTTT.